This is a list of T cell receptor beta chains from one sample in a study of beta chain features in type 1 diabetes. The assay was immunoSEQ multiplex PCR, and TCRdb's table has in-frame clones only and misses some. The data show around 310,000 clones, around 10% seen once. The sample comprised naive CD4+ T cells from blood. The receptors shown here come from a woman aged 30 to 39 in good health. Both conserved end residues are part of each CDR3. Fields, in order: J gene, clone size, D gene, V gene, CDR3 protein, CDR3 DNA. A D gene is named only where the DNA matches it firmly. Size is stated for part of the rows, as once, few or many counts, or as a class when the clone is expanded.

TRBJ2-7 few TRBD1 TRBV29-1 CSACLWTGTYEQYF TGCAGCGCCTGCCTATGGACAGGGACCTACGAGCAGTACTTC
TRBJ2-6 - - TRBV18 CASSPRGRVSGANVLTF TGTGCCAGCTCACCACGAGGGCGCGTATCTGGGGCCAACGTCCTGACTTTC
TRBJ1-2 few - TRBV30 CAWSPLRYGYTF TGTGCCTGGAGTCCACTTCGCTATGGCTACACCTTC
TRBJ2-7 - - TRBV5-1 CASSFQGSYEQYF TGCGCCAGCAGCTTCCAGGGCTCCTACGAGCAGTACTTC
TRBJ1-3 few - TRBV4-2 CASSRPGSGNTIYF TGTGCCAGCAGCCGACCGGGCTCTGGAAACACCATATATTTT
TRBJ2-4 few TRBD1 TRBV7-2 CASSATGGASAKNIQYF TGTGCCAGCAGCGCCACAGGGGGCGCTTCGGCCAAAAACATTCAGTACTTC
TRBJ1-5 few TRBD1 TRBV18 CASSIGTGSNQPQHF TGTGCCAGCTCAATCGGGACAGGGAGCAATCAGCCCCAGCATTTT
TRBJ2-3 - - TRBV28 CASFPPETTSSTDTQYF TGTGCCAGCTTCCCCCCTGAGACTACCTCTAGCACAGATACGCAGTATTTT
TRBJ2-3 few - TRBV5-4 CASSLVGDTQYF TGTGCCAGCAGCTTGGTTGGCGATACGCAGTATTTT
TRBJ2-1 - TRBD2 TRBV19 CASTYVQGGNNEQFF TGTGCCAGTACCTACGTCCAGGGAGGGAACAATGAGCAGTTCTTC
TRBJ1-5 - - TRBV7-2 CASSFAGNQPQHF TGTGCCAGCAGCTTCGCAGGGAATCAGCCCCAGCATTTT
TRBJ2-3 few - TRBV30 CAWSYGKVTDTQYF TGTGCCTGGAGTTACGGGAAGGTCACAGATACGCAGTATTTT
TRBJ2-1 - - TRBV7-2 CASIGGSAYNEQFF TGTGCCAGCATAGGAGGGAGCGCCTACAATGAGCAGTTCTTC
TRBJ1-1 - - TRBV5-1 CASSLEAGMSTEAFF TGCGCCAGCAGCTTGGAGGCAGGGATGAGCACTGAAGCTTTCTTT
TRBJ2-1 - - TRBV25-1 CASSEYPRNEQFF TGTGCCAGCAGTGAATACCCCCGGAATGAGCAGTTCTTC
TRBJ2-7 - TRBD1 TRBV28 CASSLFLTGGNEQYF TGTGCCAGCAGTTTATTCCTGACAGGGGGGAACGAGCAGTACTTC
TRBJ1-3 few - TRBV30 CAWKKKTGRNTIYF TGTGCCTGGAAGAAGAAGACAGGCCGAAACACCATATATTTT